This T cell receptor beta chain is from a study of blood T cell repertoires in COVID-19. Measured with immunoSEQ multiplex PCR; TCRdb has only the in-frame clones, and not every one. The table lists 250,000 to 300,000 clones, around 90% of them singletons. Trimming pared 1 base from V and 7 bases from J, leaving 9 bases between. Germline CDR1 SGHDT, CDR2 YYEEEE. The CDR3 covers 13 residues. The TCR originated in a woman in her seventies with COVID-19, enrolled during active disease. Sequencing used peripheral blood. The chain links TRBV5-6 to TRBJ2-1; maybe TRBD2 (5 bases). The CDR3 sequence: CASSLLGGNEQFF. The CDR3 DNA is TGTGCCAGCAGCTTGTTGGGCGGGAATGAGCAGTTCTTC.